The next 20 T cell receptor beta chains were all read from a single sample in a study of cytomegalovirus exposure and HLA in healthy donors. The study ran its PCR with 60 Vbeta and 13 Jbeta primers. Produced via immunoSEQ multiplex PCR; TCRdb's table is partial and in-frame only. This table has about 160,000 clones, approximately 80% appearing once. The material sequenced was PBMCs. Every receptor here comes from a man aged 30-40 years in good health and CMV-seropositive.

V gene TRBV19 combines with J gene TRBJ1-4; a weak D match, TRBD1 (5 bases). V shed 10 bases and J shed 7 bases, with 10 bases lying between them. This CDR3 has 11 amino acids. Germline CDR1 is LNHDA and CDR2 is SQIVND (reference sequence). CDR3 in amino acids: CAKQGGEKLFF. As DNA, the CDR3 is TGTGCCAAGCAGGGCGGTGAAAAACTGTTTTTT.

The chain has TRBV1 and TRBJ2-7; the table's D gene call, TRBD2, was not cross checked with the DNA. TRBV1 is described as a pseudogene. The CDR3 has 13 residues. The CDR3 loop reads CTSSRGGGREQYF. Written as DNA, the CDR3 is TGCACCAGCAGCCGAGGGGGGGGCCGCGAGCAGTACTTC.

The chain joins TRBV6-5 to TRBJ1-3, with D tentatively TRBD1 (6 bases). The germline V gene encodes CDR1 MNHEY and CDR2 SVGAGI. The V end was cut by 4 bases, the J end by 4 bases, with 17 bases between. The CDR3 is 16 residues long. CDR3 amino acids: CASSSAGGPVGNTIYF. In DNA form, the CDR3 reads TGTGCCAGCAGTTCCGCCGGGGGGCCGGTCGGAAACACCATATATTTT.

V gene TRBV6-5 combines with J gene TRBJ2-5; perhaps TRBD2 as D (5 bases). Trimming took 2 bases from V and 4 from J, leaving 14 bases between them. The CDR3 has 15 amino acids. Looked up from germline, CDR1 is MNHEY and CDR2 is SVGAGI. The DNA for the CDR3 is TGTGCCAGCAGTTACAGTCCTGACCGGGGAGAGACCCAGTACTTC. This sequence encodes CASSYSPDRGETQYF.

This clone was observed a handful of times. V usage is TRBV4-3 and J usage is TRBJ2-7, with D unclear. This CDR3 spans 15 amino acids. Germline V lookup: CDR1 LGHNA, CDR2 YSLEER. Trimming stripped 1 base from V and 5 bases from J, with 15 bases between. CDR3 in DNA: TGCGCCAGCAGCCAAGGAAGTCTGGGCCAGAACGAGCAGTACTTC. Translated, it gives CASSQGSLGQNEQYF.

This clone was recorded once. The V and J genes are TRBV6-5 and TRBJ2-7; 8 bases are a match to TRBD1. The germline CDR1 and CDR2 sequences are MNHEY and SVGAGI. V shed 6 bases, J shed 5 bases, and the junction held 12 bases outside the gene matches. This CDR3 region has 15 residues. CDR3 region: CASSREQGAIHEQYF. For the CDR3, the DNA is TGTGCCAGCAGCCGAGAGCAGGGGGCTATCCACGAGCAGTACTTC.

The chain couples TRBV11-2 to TRBJ2-1; tentatively, D is TRBD2 (6 bases). The CDR3 runs 14 residues. Looked up from germline, CDR1 is SGHAT and CDR2 is FQNNGV. The V end lost 5 bases, the J end lost 10 bases, and 18 bases lay between the germline ends. The CDR3 loop is CASSVASGTWEQFF. As DNA, the CDR3 is TGTGCCAGCAGCGTGGCTTCCGGGACTTGGGAGCAGTTCTTC.

The table lists this clone with a count of one. The chain links TRBV30 to TRBJ2-1; TRBD2 matches 8 bases. V trimming: 7 bases; J trimming: 3 bases; junction bases outside the gene matches: 5. Looked up from germline, CDR1 is GTSNPN and CDR2 is SVGIG (reference sequence). The CDR3 contains 13 residues. The CDR3 loop is CASRAGGYNEQFF. In DNA form, the CDR3 reads TGTGCCTCAAGGGCGGGGGGCTACAATGAGCAGTTCTTC.

The chain uses TRBV6-5 and TRBJ2-2; unclear D gene. Trimming cost V 8 bases and J 3 bases, with 10 bases left between them. The CDR3 is 13 residues long. The germline CDR1 and CDR2 sequences are MNHEY and SVGAGI. In nucleotides, the CDR3 is TGTGCCAGCTTCGTTAGTTACACCGGGGAGCTGTTTTTT. It translates to CASFVSYTGELFF.

The rearrangement joins TRBV7-3 to TRBJ2-5, with D possibly matching TRBD1 (6 bases). CDR3 length: 13 amino acids. V was cut by 4 bases and J by 2 bases, with 8 bases left in between. The germline CDR1 and CDR2 sequences are SGHTA and FQGTGA. This chain's CDR3 is CASSSDRQETQYF. In DNA form, the CDR3 reads TGTGCCAGCAGCTCGGACAGACAAGAGACCCAGTACTTC.

The chain recombines TRBV9 with TRBJ1-3; D possibly corresponds to TRBD1 (6 bases). The V gene's germline CDR1 is SGDLS and CDR2 YYNGEE. Deletions cut 4 bases from V and 0 bases from J, with 14 bases between. The CDR3 loop spans 16 amino acids. The CDR3 loop reads CASSPQGTSSGNTIYF. The CDR3 nucleotides read TGTGCCAGCAGCCCCCAGGGGACGAGCTCTGGAAACACCATATATTTT. Full variable domain (rest looked up from reference TRBV9 and TRBJ1-3): DSGVTQTPKHLITATGQRVTLRCSPRSGDLSVYWYQQSLDQGLQFLIQYYNGEERAKGNILERFSAQQFPDLHSELNLSSLELGDSALYFCASSPQGTSSGNTIYFGEGSWLTVV.

This rearrangement joins TRBV2 to TRBJ2-7; TRBD1 might be the D (6 bases). The CDR3 is 15 residues long. Germline lookup yields CDR1 SNHLY and CDR2 FYNNEI. The V gene lost 7 bases and the J gene lost 0 bases, with 16 bases spanning the gap. DNA for the CDR3: TGTGCCAGCACCATGAACCGGGACACCTCCTACGAGCAGTACTTC. Translating gives CASTMNRDTSYEQYF.

This clone was seen only once. The chain links TRBV10-2 to TRBJ1-6; TRBD1 might be the D (6 bases). The CDR3 totals 17 residues. Between the trimmed V and J ends, which lost 8 bases and 5 bases, there was a span of 22 bases. Germline CDR1 reads WSHSY; CDR2 reads SAAADI. CDR3 region: CASPRTQGQIDNSPLHF. CDR3 nucleotides: TGCGCCAGCCCCCGAACACAGGGTCAGATCGATAATTCACCCCTCCACTTT.

V usage is TRBV5-1 and J usage is TRBJ2-1; D remains ambiguous. Trimming left V 7 bases short and J 7 bases short, with 18 bases between. CDR1 is SGHRS and CDR2 is YFSETQ in the germline V gene. CDR3 length equals 14 residues. CDR3 region: CASLSGLHTNEQFF. The CDR3 nucleotides are TGCGCCAGCCTTTCAGGTCTCCATACGAATGAGCAGTTCTTC.

To note about this clone: Other DNA sequences in the same sample also yield this CDR3. The V gene is TRBV29-1, the J gene TRBJ1-5; perhaps TRBD1 as D (5 bases). CDR1 SQVTM and CDR2 ANQGSEA come from the germline V gene. This CDR3 region has 14 residues. Trimming stripped 5 bases from V and 6 bases from J, with 17 bases between. The CDR3 is CSVRTGGAGQPQHF. CDR3 coding DNA: TGCAGCGTTCGCACCGGCGGGGCGGGTCAGCCCCAGCATTTT. Together with reference TRBV29-1 and TRBJ1-5, the CDR3 gives the full variable domain: SAVISQKPSRDICQRGTSLTIQCQVDSQVTMMFWYRQQPGQSLTLIATANQGSEATYESGFVIDKFPISRPNLTFSTLTVSNMSPEDSSIYLCSVRTGGAGQPQHFGDGTRLSIL.

V is TRBV30 and J is TRBJ2-3; D not certain. CDR3 length: 16 residues. The germline V and J ends were trimmed by 3 bases and 3 bases, with 19 bases remaining between them. Germline V gene data show CDR1 as GTSNPN and CDR2 as SVGIG (reference sequence). DNA for the CDR3: TGTGCCTGGAGGGGCGTTAAAAGATCGGCGACAGATACGCAGTATTTT. It yields the protein CAWRGVKRSATDTQYF.

The rearrangement uses TRBV4-1 and TRBJ2-5; a possible D gene is TRBD2 (6 bases). The closer fit of TRBJ2-7 to the DNA end suggests the J call may be wrong. The germline V gene has CDR1 MGHRA and CDR2 YSYEKL. The CDR3 is 15 amino acids. The CDR3 protein is CASSQVRERGYEQYF. As DNA, the CDR3 is TGCGCCAGCAGCCAAGTCCGGGAGAGAGGTTACGAGCAGTACTTC.

J is TRBJ2-5 and V is TRBV7-9, with 9 bases lining up with TRBD1. V dropped 4 bases and J dropped 1; count of bases not matched to a gene: 7. Germline values: CDR1 SEHNR, CDR2 FQNEAQ (reference sequence). The CDR3 sequence is 16 residues long. The CDR3 sequence: CASSSSGTGSQETQYF. The CDR3 DNA follows: TGTGCCAGCAGCTCCAGCGGGACAGGGTCCCAAGAGACCCAGTACTTC.

This clone showed up just once. The rearrangement links TRBV4-3 to TRBJ2-1; 12 nucleotides line up with TRBD2. The CDR3 covers 16 residues. The germline gives CDR1 LGHNA, CDR2 YSLEER. Trimming at V came to 5 bases and at J to 4 bases, leaving 6 bases not matched to a gene. The CDR3 here is CASSTRLAGEYNEQFF. The CDR3 DNA reads TGCGCCAGCAGCACACGACTAGCGGGGGAGTACAATGAGCAGTTCTTC.

This clone was seen a single time. The rearrangement links TRBV9 to TRBJ2-7; tentatively, D is TRBD1 (5 bases). The germline V gene has CDR1 SGDLS and CDR2 YYNGEE. V lost 4 bases and J 0 bases, leaving 14 bases between the germline ends. The length of the CDR3 is 15 residues. CDR3 DNA: TGTGCCAGCAGCAAACAGGCGACCCTCTCCTACGAGCAGTACTTC. Translation gives CASSKQATLSYEQYF.